These 25 T cell receptor beta chains were sequenced from one sample in a study of regulatory T cells in long-lasting Graves disease. TCR beta libraries were built with iRepertoire HTBI primers and Arm-PCR of CDR3 regions. From the multiplex PCR reads, TCRdb called clonotypes with MiXCR, one entry per CDR3 protein. In the table there are about 220,000 distinct CDR3 sequences, 15% to 20% of which are singletons. The time point was: newly diagnosed GD, antithyroid drugs for less than 3 months. From RNA extracted from PBMCs, the TCR library was made. This same sample was also part of a study on T cells in Graves' hyperthyroidism and ophthalmopathy.

The sample here was peripheral blood mononuclear cells (PBMCs), taken at new diagnosis, from a patient treated with antithyroid drugs. All receptors derive from a woman aged 25-40 years with Graves disease.

Many counts were recorded for this clonotype. V usage is TRBV6-1 and J usage is TRBJ1-3; D remains ambiguous. The germline V gene has CDR1 MNHNS and CDR2 SASEGT. The CDR3 spans 15 residues. V was trimmed by 6 bases and J by 0 bases, leaving 12 bases between them. Here the CDR3 DNA reads TGTGCCAGCAGCCAACTCAGTGGCTCTGGAAACACCATATATTTT. Translated: CASSQLSGSGNTIYF.

This clonotype was counted only a few times. A read error may explain this, as a much larger clone is one base away. The chain couples TRBV12-3 or TRBV12-4 to TRBJ2-1; possibly TRBD1 or TRBD2 for D (5 bases each). V was cut by 5 bases and J by 10 bases, with 18 bases left in between. The CDR3 is 14 amino acids. This CDR3 is CASSTGPAFREQFF. The CDR3, as DNA: TGTGCCAGCAGTACGGGACCAGCATTCAGGGAGCAGTTCTTC.

This clonotype was counted only a few times. The V and J genes are TRBV7-9 and TRBJ1-1; D gene unclear. Germline V gene data show CDR1 as SEHNR and CDR2 as FQNEAQ (reference sequence). CDR3 size: 12 residues. V lost 5 bases, J lost 5 bases, and 9 bases lay in between. This chain's CDR3 is CASSLTRTEAFF. CDR3 nucleotide sequence: TGTGCCAGCAGCCTAACCAGGACTGAAGCTTTCTTT.

This clonotype was seen many times. The J gene is TRBJ2-1, the V gene TRBV5-1, with D tentatively TRBD2 (6 bases). This CDR3 contains 13 residues. Germline CDR1 and CDR2: SGHRS and YFSETQ. Deletions cut 0 bases from V and 9 bases from J, with 10 bases between. CDR3 bases: TGCGCCAGCAGCTTGGTAGCGGAGGGTGAGCAGTTCTTC. Translation: CASSLVAEGEQFF.

Many counts were recorded for this clonotype. V usage is TRBV3-1 and J usage is TRBJ2-3; D not resolved. Germline CDR1 reads LGHDT; CDR2 reads YNNKEL (reference sequence). This CDR3 is built from 17 residues. Between the trimmed V and J ends, which lost 0 bases and 3 bases, there was a span of 16 bases. CDR3 sequence: CASSQDSRRLTTDTQYF. Here the CDR3 DNA reads TGTGCCAGCAGCCAAGATTCCCGACGACTTACTACAGATACGCAGTATTTT.

In its sample, this clonotype was seen once. CDR3 loop: CSVEYYNEQFF. As DNA, the CDR3 is TGCAGCGTTGAATACTACAATGAGCAGTTCTTC. The chain uses TRBV29-1 and TRBJ2-1, with D unclear. The V end was cut by 2 bases, the J end by 3 bases, with 2 bases between. Germline-derived CDR1 and CDR2 are SQVTM and ANQGSEA. This CDR3 region has 11 residues.

This clonotype was recorded at least ten times. The junction differs from germline at one of its ends, possibly a read error. This rearrangement joins TRBV2 to TRBJ2-7, with D hard to call. This CDR3 spans 14 amino acids. Germline values: CDR1 SNHLY, CDR2 FYNNEI. CDR3 amino acids: CAGRPGPTSYEQYF. CDR3 nucleotide sequence: TGTGCCGGCAGACCCGGGCCCACCAGCTACGAGCAGTACTTC.

V gene TRBV6-1 combines with J gene TRBJ1-2; D is perhaps TRBD1 (6 bases). This CDR3 has 12 amino acids. V was shortened by 8 bases and J by 6 bases, with 13 bases between the two germline ends. Germline V CDR1 and CDR2: MNHNS, SASEGT. Written as DNA, the CDR3 is TGTGCCAGCCGACAGGTCGGGGATGGCTACACCTTC. Encoded protein: CASRQVGDGYTF.

The rearrangement uses TRBV5-1 and TRBJ1-1; 12 bases align to TRBD1. Per the germline V gene, CDR1 is SGHRS and CDR2 is YFSETQ. Trimming at V came to 4 bases and at J to 4 bases, leaving 8 bases not matched to a gene. CDR3 length: 16 amino acids. This chain's CDR3 is CASSPGQGAVGTEAFF. DNA of the CDR3: TGCGCCAGCAGCCCGGGACAGGGGGCTGTGGGCACTGAAGCTTTCTTT.

Ten or more counts support this clonotype. This rearrangement joins TRBV7-2 to TRBJ1-2; D is possibly TRBD1 (5 bases). Germline assignment: CDR1 SGHTA and CDR2 FQGNSA. This CDR3 contains 16 residues. Deletions cut 5 bases from V and 0 bases from J, with 16 bases between. DNA of the CDR3: TGTGCCAGCAGCCCGCGGACACTTGGGGCTAACTATGGCTACACCTTC. Translated, it gives CASSPRTLGANYGYTF.

This clonotype was recorded many times. V and J are TRBV25-1 and TRBJ1-1, with unresolved D. Trimming removed 4 bases from V and 4 bases from J, with 10 bases in between. The CDR3 spans 13 residues. Germline CDR1 MGHDK, CDR2 SYGVNS. The CDR3: CASSGPRFTEAFF. The CDR3 DNA reads as TGTGCCAGCAGTGGACCCCGTTTCACTGAAGCTTTCTTT.

This clonotype was observed at least ten times. V gene TRBV20-1 combines with J gene TRBJ2-1; the D gene is possibly TRBD2 (5 bases). Germline loops: CDR1 DFQATT, CDR2 SNEGSKA (reference sequence). The CDR3 length is 13 residues. The germline V and J ends were trimmed by 5 bases and 6 bases, with 14 bases remaining between them. The CDR3 nucleotides read TGCAGTGCTCCCATGGCACGGGGCAATGAGCAGTTCTTC. Translating it yields CSAPMARGNEQFF.

Only a few counts were recorded for this clonotype. The chain joins TRBV6-1 to TRBJ1-4; a possible D gene is TRBD1 (5 bases). The CDR3 runs 14 residues. V was clipped by 7 bases and J by 5 bases, with 14 bases between them. Germline CDR1 is MNHNS and CDR2 is SASEGT. The CDR3 DNA is TGTGCCAGCAATGCGGACATTTGGAATGAAAAACTGTTTTTT. Translation gives CASNADIWNEKLFF.

This clonotype was seen more than once but under ten times. The rearrangement links TRBV19 to TRBJ2-1; 7 bases are a match to TRBD1. V dropped 1 base and J dropped 3; count of bases not matched to a gene: 9. The V gene's germline CDR1 is LNHDA and CDR2 SQIVND (reference sequence). The CDR3 has 17 amino acids. The CDR3 DNA sequence: TGTGCCAGTAGTATAGGGGCCCGGGACAGAGTCTACAATGAGCAGTTCTTC. Its translation is CASSIGARDRVYNEQFF. Using reference TRBV19 and TRBJ2-1 for the parts outside the CDR3, the full variable domain is DGGITQSPKYLFRKEGQNVTLSCEQNLNHDAMYWYRQDPGQGLRLIYYSQIVNDFQKGDIAEGYSVSREKKESFPLTVTSAQKNPTAFYLCASSIGARDRVYNEQFFGPGTRLTVL.

The chain combines TRBV27 with TRBJ2-5, with a possible D match to TRBD2 (5 bases). The V end lost 6 bases, the J end lost 2 bases, and 19 bases lay between the germline ends. The length of the CDR3 is 16 residues. Germline CDR1 reads MNHEY; CDR2 reads SMNVEV (reference sequence). The CDR3 DNA follows: TGTGCCAGCAGCCCCCGGGGTCAGATCCCTCAAGAGACCCAGTACTTC. Translating gives CASSPRGQIPQETQYF.

This clonotype appeared many times. This sequence joins TRBV6-2 or TRBV6-3 and TRBJ1-3; D gene ambiguous. The CDR3 has 13 residues. The germline CDR1 and CDR2 sequences are MNHEY and SVGEGT. V lost 2 bases and J lost 8, with 10 bases in between. The CDR3 sequence: CASSYGESDTIYF. As DNA, the CDR3 is TGTGCCAGCAGTTACGGGGAGTCAGACACCATATATTTT.

This clonotype showed up many times. CDR3 bases: TGTGCCAGTAGTTTACAGGGACGGTCCTACGAGCAGTACTTC. This translates into CASSLQGRSYEQYF. The genes are TRBV19 and TRBJ2-7, with a weak D call TRBD1 (6 bases). V lost 5 bases and J 1 base, leaving 12 bases between the germline ends. This CDR3 comprises 14 residues. Germline V lookup: CDR1 LNHDA, CDR2 SQIVND (reference sequence).

This clonotype was detected only once. A read error is likely here: a far larger clone is one base away. The chain combines TRBV13 with TRBJ2-5; D not certain. The assigned J gene may be wrong: the sequence end matches TRBJ2-1 better. Germline V lookup: CDR1 PRHDT, CDR2 FYEKMQ (reference sequence). The CDR3 has 15 amino acids. Here the CDR3 DNA reads TGTGCCAGCAGCGCCCCTCGCTCGGCTCACAATGAGCAGTTCTTC. Residues: CASSAPRSAHNEQFF.

This clonotype was detected ten times or more. The chain carries TRBV30 and TRBJ2-3, with D possibly being TRBD1 or TRBD2 (6 bases each). The CDR3 extends over 13 amino acids. CDR1 and CDR2 (germline): GTSNPN, SVGIG (reference sequence). V was cut by 3 bases and J by 1 base, with 8 bases left in between. The CDR3 DNA follows: TGTGCCTGGAGGGGGGGCGGCACAGATACGCAGTATTTT. Its protein product is CAWRGGGTDTQYF.

This clonotype was counted many times. The rearrangement uses TRBV30 and TRBJ1-4, with 7 positions matching TRBD1. The CDR3 is 16 amino acids. Germline V CDR1 and CDR2: GTSNPN, SVGIG (reference sequence). V shed 1 base and J 2 bases; nucleotides not matched to a gene: 7. DNA of the CDR3: TGTGCCTGGAGTGGTCGGGAGACAGGGACTAATGAAAAACTGTTTTTT. Its translation: CAWSGRETGTNEKLFF.

This clonotype has more than one count but fewer than ten. The conserved phenylalanine or tryptophan normally closing the CDR3 is absent here, so this likely arose from a read error. V is TRBV28 and J is TRBJ2-7; 9 bases agree with TRBD2. The trim removed 6 bases at V and 0 bases at J, leaving 6 bases unmatched. From germline, CDR1 is MDHEN and CDR2 SYDVKM. CDR3 length: 15 residues. CDR3 amino acids: CASRPSGGSSYEQYI. CDR3 DNA sequence: TGTGCCAGCAGGCCCAGCGGGGGGAGCTCCTACGAGCAGTACATC.

This clonotype appeared many times. The CDR3 DNA sequence: TGTGCCAGCAGCCCCGACACGAACACTGAAGCTTTCTTT. Its protein product is CASSPDTNTEAFF. V usage is TRBV7-9 and J usage is TRBJ1-1; D unclear. Germline V gene sequence: CDR1 SEHNR, CDR2 FQNEAQ (reference sequence). This CDR3 region has 13 residues. V lost 5 bases and J 1 base, leaving 8 bases between the germline ends.

This clonotype has a count of ten or more. Germline is not matched at one junction end, which may reflect a read error. The chain has TRBV30 and TRBJ2-7; D is unclear. The CDR3 sequence is 11 residues long. Per the germline V gene, CDR1 is GTSNPN and CDR2 is SVGIG (reference sequence). The CDR3 nucleotides are TGTGCCTGGAGTCCCGGGCCCCGTCTGGACTTC. Encoded protein: CAWSPGPRLDF.

This clonotype was counted many times. This chain uses TRBV28 with TRBJ1-1; TRBD1 is a possible D gene (5 bases). Germline-derived CDR1 and CDR2 are MDHEN and SYDVKM. The CDR3 loop spans 13 amino acids. V gave up 4 bases and J gave up 5 bases, with 11 bases separating them. The CDR3 sequence is CASSSAGRTEAFF. DNA of the CDR3: TGTGCCAGCAGTTCGGCAGGGAGGACTGAAGCTTTCTTT. Variable domain in full (rest from reference TRBV28 and TRBJ1-1): DVKVTQSSRYLVKRTGEKVFLECVQDMDHENMFWYRQDPGLGLRLIYFSYDVKMKEKGDIPEGYSVSREKKERFSLILESASTNQTSMYLCASSSAGRTEAFFGQGTRLTVV.

This clonotype has at least ten counts. The gene calls are TRBV3-1 and TRBJ2-7; tentatively, D is TRBD1 (5 bases). The CDR3 is made up of 14 amino acids. V was cut by 3 bases and J by 5 bases, with 14 bases left in between. CDR1 is LGHDT and CDR2 is YNNKEL in the germline V gene (reference sequence). The chain's CDR3 is CASSHLQASDEQYF. CDR3 nucleotide sequence: TGTGCCAGCAGCCATTTACAGGCTAGTGACGAGCAGTACTTC.